Each of the 24 T cell receptor beta chains below was sequenced from the same sample in a study of response to subunit inactivated influenza vaccine. TCRdb reprocessed the RT-PCR reads via MiXCR and lists one record per CDR3 protein. The sample includes 530,000 or so distinct CDR3 sequences, over 9.5% of them seen just once. The sequencing here drew on PBMCs from blood, taken on the day of vaccination. The receptor source for this set is a man aged 50 to 59 who received an inactivated influenza vaccine.

Here the CDR3 reads CAIRGQNTGELFF. For the CDR3, the DNA is TGTGCCATCCGAGGACAAAACACCGGGGAGCTGTTTTTT. The genes are TRBV28 and TRBJ2-2, with TRBD1 as a possible D gene (5 bases). In germline, CDR1 is MDHEN, CDR2 SYDVKM. V was pared by 10 bases and J by 2 bases, with 11 bases between. This CDR3 is 13 amino acids long.

This clonotype came up many times. The CDR3: CASSLDPKGRSLSYEQYF. CDR3 nucleotides: TGTGCCAGCAGCTTAGATCCCAAGGGACGATCCCTCTCCTACGAGCAGTACTTC. The chain uses TRBV11-2 and TRBJ2-7, with D perhaps being TRBD1 or TRBD2 (5 bases each). Germline V CDR1 and CDR2: SGHAT, FQNNGV. The CDR3 has 18 residues. The ends were cut back, 0 bases at V and 0 bases at J, with 18 bases in the middle.

Only a few counts were recorded for this clonotype. V and J are TRBV20-1 and TRBJ2-7; D tentatively fits TRBD1 or TRBD2 (5 bases each). The germline CDR1 and CDR2 sequences are DFQATT and SNEGSKA (reference sequence). V was pared by 4 bases and J by 0 bases, with 10 bases between. The CDR3 totals 13 residues. Here the CDR3 DNA reads TGCAGTGCTACAGGGAGTAACTCCTACGAGCAGTACTTC. As protein: CSATGSNSYEQYF.

This chain's CDR3 is CASSDRVEYEQYF. In nucleotides, the CDR3 is TGTGCCAGCAGTGACAGGGTGGAGTACGAGCAGTACTTC. The chain joins TRBV6-1 to TRBJ2-7, with D perhaps TRBD1 (5 bases). From germline, CDR1 is MNHNS and CDR2 SASEGT. The CDR3 is 13 residues long. Trimming cost V 3 bases and J 4 bases, with 10 bases left between them.

This chain links TRBV20-1 with TRBJ2-3; no reliable D call. This CDR3 is 11 amino acids long. With 3 bases removed from V and 5 bases from J, the gap between germline ends came to 6 bases. Germline CDR1 and CDR2: DFQATT and SNEGSKA (reference sequence). The CDR3 protein is CSASVGDTQYF. CDR3 in DNA: TGCAGTGCTAGTGTGGGAGATACGCAGTATTTT.

This clonotype was observed a handful of times. The rearrangement links TRBV12-3 or TRBV12-4 to TRBJ2-2; 7 nucleotides line up with TRBD1. The trim removed 5 bases at V and 6 bases at J, leaving 9 bases unmatched. The CDR3 is 15 residues long. The CDR3 nucleotides read TGTGCCAGCAGTAAAGGACAGGATTGGGCCGGGGAGCTGTTTTTT. Its translation: CASSKGQDWAGELFF.

This chain uses TRBV7-2 with TRBJ2-6, with unresolved D. Germline CDR1 SGHTA, CDR2 FQGNSA. The CDR3 totals 15 residues. Between the trimmed V and J ends, which lost 2 bases and 0 bases, there was a span of 5 bases. The CDR3 loop is CASSLHPSGANVLTF. CDR3 coding DNA: TGTGCCAGCAGCTTACATCCCTCTGGGGCCAACGTCCTGACTTTC.

The table lists this clonotype with a few counts. The chain employs TRBV12-3 or TRBV12-4 and TRBJ1-5; 10 bases match TRBD1. The ends lost 5 bases at V and 7 bases at J; junction bases unmatched: 11. This CDR3 is built from 16 residues. CDR3 residues: CASSPRQGAKMQPQHF. For the CDR3, the DNA is TGTGCCAGCAGTCCCAGACAGGGGGCGAAGATGCAGCCCCAGCATTTT.

The rearrangement joins TRBV19 to TRBJ1-3; the D is unclear. Trimming took 7 bases from V and 0 from J, leaving 10 bases between them. CDR3 length equals 14 residues. Germline loops: CDR1 LNHDA, CDR2 SQIVND (reference sequence). The CDR3 region has the DNA TGTGCCAGTAACGGCAACCCCTCTGGAAACACCATATATTTT. This encodes CASNGNPSGNTIYF.

This clonotype was counted a few times. This chain links TRBV27 with TRBJ2-2; weak D call: TRBD2 (6 bases). Germline V gives CDR1 MNHEY, CDR2 SMNVEV (reference sequence). CDR3 length equals 14 residues. Trimming shortened V by 8 bases and J by 3 bases, and 13 bases separated the two germline ends. As DNA, the CDR3 is TGTGCCAGCTGGGGAGGCGGCTACACCGGGGAGCTGTTTTTT. Its translation is CASWGGGYTGELFF.

This clonotype turned up a few times. J is TRBJ2-5 and V is TRBV7-2; D is possibly TRBD2 (5 bases). Germline V CDR1 and CDR2: SGHTA, FQGNSA. V was trimmed by 5 bases and J by 2 bases, leaving 6 bases between them. The CDR3 runs 12 residues. CDR3 sequence reads: CASSQRQETQYF. The CDR3 coding sequence is TGTGCCAGCAGCCAGCGGCAAGAGACCCAGTACTTC.

This clonotype has at least ten counts. The gene calls are TRBV7-3 and TRBJ2-3, with D unclear. Trimming removed 3 bases at V and 1 base at J, with 8 bases between. The CDR3 contains 14 residues. The germline CDR1 and CDR2 sequences are SGHTA and FQGTGA. The CDR3 region has the DNA TGTGCCAGCAGCTTTTCCATGGGCACAGATACGCAGTATTTT. It codes for CASSFSMGTDTQYF.

This clonotype was counted a few times. The J gene is TRBJ1-6, the V gene TRBV5-4; the match to TRBD1 covers 9 bases. Trimming at V came to 2 bases and at J to 9 bases, leaving 6 bases not matched to a gene. CDR3 size: 15 residues. CDR1 is SGHNT, CDR2 YYREEE, per germline (reference sequence). CDR3 bases: TGTGCCAGCAGCTTAGCCGGGACAGGGTCTTCACCCCTCCACTTT. Protein sequence: CASSLAGTGSSPLHF.

This clonotype was observed many times. The chain is built from TRBV7-2 and TRBJ2-4; maybe TRBD2 (7 bases). The CDR3 length is 15 residues. CDR1 is SGHTA and CDR2 is FQGNSA in the germline V gene. V lost 5 bases and J 3 bases, leaving 14 bases between the germline ends. The CDR3 DNA is TGTGCCAGCAGCGCTGCAAGGGGGGGCAAAAACATTCAGTACTTC. Translated, it gives CASSAARGGKNIQYF.

This clonotype was seen only a few times. The genes are TRBV5-1 and TRBJ2-3; 8 nucleotides line up with TRBD1. The CDR3 has 15 amino acids. Germline loops: CDR1 SGHRS, CDR2 YFSETQ. The trim removed 4 bases at V and 1 base at J, leaving 5 bases unmatched. CDR3 in DNA: TGCGCCAGCAGCCCCTCGGGACAGGGCACAGATACGCAGTATTTT. The encoded protein is CASSPSGQGTDTQYF.

This clonotype showed up many times. The chain combines TRBV5-6 with TRBJ2-7; 8 bases map to TRBD1. V was clipped by 2 bases and J by 5 bases; unmatched bases: 15. The CDR3 has 17 residues. Germline-derived CDR1 and CDR2 are SGHDT and YYEEEE. CDR3 bases: TGTGCCAGCAGCTTCCTGGGCTGGACAGGGTTGAGGAACGAGCAGTACTTC. Its translation is CASSFLGWTGLRNEQYF.

This clonotype was counted only a few times. The chain employs TRBV28 and TRBJ2-3; 9 nucleotides line up with TRBD2. V dropped 2 bases and J dropped 4; count of bases not matched to a gene: 7. In germline, CDR1 is MDHEN, CDR2 SYDVKM. The CDR3 sequence is 16 residues long. DNA for the CDR3: TGTGCCAGCAGTTTAAGGTGGCGGGAGGGAGCAGATACGCAGTATTTT. This codes for CASSLRWREGADTQYF.

A word on this clonotype: Its ends do not fully match the called genes, so a read error is possible. This chain joins TRBV4-1 and TRBJ1-1; 8 bases are shared with TRBD1. Germline assignment: CDR1 MGHRA and CDR2 YSYEKL. The CDR3 covers 16 residues. In nucleotides, the CDR3 is TGCGCCAGCAGTCAAGAAAAAGGGACAGGGAACACTGAAGCTTTCTTT. This encodes CASSQEKGTGNTEAFF.

The chain recombines TRBV18 with TRBJ2-3, with D hard to call. CDR3 length: 13 amino acids. Trimming removed 3 bases at V and 5 bases at J, with 9 bases between. Germline CDR1 KGHSH, CDR2 LQKENI. CDR3 protein: CASSPYAGDTQYF. The CDR3 DNA sequence: TGTGCCAGCTCACCTTACGCTGGAGATACGCAGTATTTT. Full variable domain (rest looked up from reference TRBV18 and TRBJ2-3): NAGVMQNPRHLVRRRGQEARLRCSPMKGHSHVYWYRQLPEEGLKFMVYLQKENIIDESGMPKERFSAEFPKEGPSILRIQQVVRGDSAAYFCASSPYAGDTQYFGPGTRLTVL.

The rearrangement joins TRBV6-5 to TRBJ2-5; weak D call: TRBD1 (5 bases). Per the germline V gene, CDR1 is MNHEY and CDR2 is SVGAGI. V lost 5 bases and J 0 bases, leaving 10 bases between the germline ends. CDR3 length: 14 residues. CDR3 residues: CASSHQGNQETQYF. The CDR3 DNA reads TGTGCCAGCAGTCATCAGGGTAACCAAGAGACCCAGTACTTC.

For the CDR3, the DNA is TGTGCCAGCAGCGAACGGACAGGGGGGACCAATCAGCCCCAGCATTTT. It encodes CASSERTGGTNQPQHF. The chain is built from TRBV6-2 or TRBV6-3 and TRBJ1-5; 10 bases agree with TRBD1. V lost 6 bases and J lost 3; bases outside the gene matches: 8. The CDR3 runs to 16 residues. CDR1 and CDR2 from the germline V gene are MNHEY and SVGEGT.

This clonotype was seen only a few times. CDR3 loop: CASSYSTGLNTEAFF. In DNA, the CDR3 is TGTGCCAGCAGTTACTCGACAGGTTTGAACACTGAAGCTTTCTTT. The V and J genes are TRBV6-5 and TRBJ1-1; tentatively, D is TRBD1 (6 bases). The CDR3 has 15 amino acids. Germline lookup yields CDR1 MNHEY and CDR2 SVGAGI. V lost 0 bases and J lost 0, with 8 bases in between.

The chain has TRBV14 and TRBJ2-1; TRBD2 matches 13 bases. This CDR3 has 14 residues. J lost 9 bases, V lost 5 bases, and 4 bases had no gene match. Germline assignment: CDR1 SGHDN and CDR2 FVKESK. As DNA, the CDR3 is TGTGCCAGCAGCAAAGGGACTAGCGGGGTTGAGCAGTTCTTC. It encodes CASSKGTSGVEQFF.

This clonotype was counted ten times or more. The chain joins TRBV12-3 or TRBV12-4 to TRBJ2-7, with 7 bases matching TRBD1. This CDR3 comprises 15 residues. Trimming cost V 4 bases and J 2 bases; bases outside gene matches: 8. Written as DNA, the CDR3 is TGTGCCAGCAGTTCCTCGACAGGGATTCCCTACGAGCAGTACTTC. This sequence encodes CASSSSTGIPYEQYF.